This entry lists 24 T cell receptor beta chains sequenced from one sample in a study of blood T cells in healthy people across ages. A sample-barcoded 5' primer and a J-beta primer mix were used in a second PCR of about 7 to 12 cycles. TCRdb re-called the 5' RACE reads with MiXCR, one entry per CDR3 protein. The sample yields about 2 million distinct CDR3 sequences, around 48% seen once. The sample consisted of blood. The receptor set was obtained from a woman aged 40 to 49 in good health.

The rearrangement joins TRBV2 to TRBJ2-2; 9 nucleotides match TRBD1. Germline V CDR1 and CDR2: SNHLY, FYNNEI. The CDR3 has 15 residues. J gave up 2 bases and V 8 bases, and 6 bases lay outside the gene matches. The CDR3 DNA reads TGTGCCAGCCGGGGACAGGGCGCAAACACCGGGGAGCTGTTTTTT. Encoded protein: CASRGQGANTGELFF.

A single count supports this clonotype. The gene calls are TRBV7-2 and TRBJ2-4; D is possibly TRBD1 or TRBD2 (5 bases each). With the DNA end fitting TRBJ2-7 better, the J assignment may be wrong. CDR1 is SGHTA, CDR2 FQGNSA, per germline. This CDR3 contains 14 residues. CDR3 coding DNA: TGTGCCAGCAGCTCGGGGACCGCTCCCTGCGAGCAGTACTTC. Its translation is CASSSGTAPCEQYF.

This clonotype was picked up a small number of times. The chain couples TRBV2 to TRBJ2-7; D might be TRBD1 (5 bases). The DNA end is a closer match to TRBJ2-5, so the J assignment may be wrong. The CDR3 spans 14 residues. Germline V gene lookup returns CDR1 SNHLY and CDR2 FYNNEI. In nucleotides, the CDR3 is TGTGCCAGCATGGCAGGGATTAATCGAGAGACCCAGTACTTC. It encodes CASMAGINRETQYF.

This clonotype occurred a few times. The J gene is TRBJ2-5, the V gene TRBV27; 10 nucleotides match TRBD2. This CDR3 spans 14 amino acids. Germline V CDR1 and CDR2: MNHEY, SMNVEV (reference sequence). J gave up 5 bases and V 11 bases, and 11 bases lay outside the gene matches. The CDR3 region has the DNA TGTGCCGCGGGAGGTAGCGGGGGGTTGGAGACCCAGTACTTC. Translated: CAAGGSGGLETQYF.

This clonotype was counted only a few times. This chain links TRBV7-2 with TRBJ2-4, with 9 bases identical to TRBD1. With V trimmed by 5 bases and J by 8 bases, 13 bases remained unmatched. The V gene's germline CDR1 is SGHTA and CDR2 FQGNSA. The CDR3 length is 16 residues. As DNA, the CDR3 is TGTGCCAGCAGCGCTAGGTCGGGACAGGGTGAGGACATTCAGTACTTC. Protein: CASSARSGQGEDIQYF.

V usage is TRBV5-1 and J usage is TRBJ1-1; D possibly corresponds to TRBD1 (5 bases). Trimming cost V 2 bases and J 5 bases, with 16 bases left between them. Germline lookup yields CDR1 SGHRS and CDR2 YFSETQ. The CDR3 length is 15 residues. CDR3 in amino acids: CASSFAGSQGTEAFF. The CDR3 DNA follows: TGCGCCAGCAGCTTTGCCGGGAGCCAGGGTACTGAAGCTTTCTTT.

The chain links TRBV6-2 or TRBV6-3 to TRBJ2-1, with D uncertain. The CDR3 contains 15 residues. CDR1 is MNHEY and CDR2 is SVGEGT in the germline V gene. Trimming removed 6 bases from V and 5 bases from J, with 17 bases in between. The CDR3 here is CASSEPVRYNNEQFF. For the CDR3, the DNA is TGTGCCAGCAGCGAACCGGTCCGTTACAACAATGAGCAGTTCTTC.

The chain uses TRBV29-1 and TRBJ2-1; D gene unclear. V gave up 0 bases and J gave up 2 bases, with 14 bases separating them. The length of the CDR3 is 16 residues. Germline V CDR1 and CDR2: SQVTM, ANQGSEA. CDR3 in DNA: TGCAGCGTTGAAGATCCGGCCCGAGGCACCTACAATGAGCAGTTCTTC. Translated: CSVEDPARGTYNEQFF.

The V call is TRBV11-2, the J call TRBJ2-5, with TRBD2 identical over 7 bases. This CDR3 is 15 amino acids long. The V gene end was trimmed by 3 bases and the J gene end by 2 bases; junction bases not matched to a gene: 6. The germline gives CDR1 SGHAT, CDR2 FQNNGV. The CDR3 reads CASSFHRGEQETQYF. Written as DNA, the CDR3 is TGTGCCAGCAGCTTCCACCGGGGGGAACAAGAGACCCAGTACTTC. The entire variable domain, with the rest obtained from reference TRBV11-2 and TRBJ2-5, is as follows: EAGVAQSPRYKIIEKRQSVAFWCNPISGHATLYWYQQILGQGPKLLIQFQNNGVVDDSQLPKDRFSAERLKGVDSTLKIQPAKLEDSAVYLCASSFHRGEQETQYFGPGTRLLVL.

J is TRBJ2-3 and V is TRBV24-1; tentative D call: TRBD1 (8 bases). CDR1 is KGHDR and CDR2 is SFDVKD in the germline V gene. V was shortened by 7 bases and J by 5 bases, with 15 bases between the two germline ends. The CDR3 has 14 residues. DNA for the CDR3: TGTGCCACCAGCCTACAGGGGGGGATAGATACGCAGTATTTT. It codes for CATSLQGGIDTQYF.

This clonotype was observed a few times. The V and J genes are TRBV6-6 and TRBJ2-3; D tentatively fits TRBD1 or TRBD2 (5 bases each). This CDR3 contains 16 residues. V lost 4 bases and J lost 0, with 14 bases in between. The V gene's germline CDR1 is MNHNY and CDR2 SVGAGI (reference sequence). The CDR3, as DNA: TGTGCCAGCAGTTCCCAAGGGACCCCTAGCACAGATACGCAGTATTTT. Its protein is CASSSQGTPSTDTQYF.

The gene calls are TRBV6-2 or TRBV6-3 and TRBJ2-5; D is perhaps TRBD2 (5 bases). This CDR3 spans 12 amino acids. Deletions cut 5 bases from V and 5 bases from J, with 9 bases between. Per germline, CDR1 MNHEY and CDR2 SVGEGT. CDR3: CASSRLWETQYF. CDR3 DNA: TGTGCCAGCAGTCGACTATGGGAGACCCAGTACTTC.

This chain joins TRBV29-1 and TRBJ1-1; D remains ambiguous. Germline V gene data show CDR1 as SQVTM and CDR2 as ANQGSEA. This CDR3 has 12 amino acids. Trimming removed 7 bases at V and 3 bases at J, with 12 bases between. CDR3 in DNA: TGCAGCGCCTCGGTAGCTGACACTGAAGCTTTCTTT. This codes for CSASVADTEAFF.

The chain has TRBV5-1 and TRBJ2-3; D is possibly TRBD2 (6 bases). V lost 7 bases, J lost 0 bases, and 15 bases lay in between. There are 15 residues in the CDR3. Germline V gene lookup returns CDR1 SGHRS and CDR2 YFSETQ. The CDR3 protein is CASGYGGASTDTQYF. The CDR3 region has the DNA TGCGCCAGCGGCTACGGCGGGGCTAGCACAGATACGCAGTATTTT.

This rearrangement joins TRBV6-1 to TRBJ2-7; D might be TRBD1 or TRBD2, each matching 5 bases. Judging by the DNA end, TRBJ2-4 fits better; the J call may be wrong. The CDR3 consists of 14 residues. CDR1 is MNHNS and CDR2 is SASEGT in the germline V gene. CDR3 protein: CASSEARGEHIQYF. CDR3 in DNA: TGTGCCAGCAGTGAAGCACGAGGGGAGCACATTCAGTACTTC.

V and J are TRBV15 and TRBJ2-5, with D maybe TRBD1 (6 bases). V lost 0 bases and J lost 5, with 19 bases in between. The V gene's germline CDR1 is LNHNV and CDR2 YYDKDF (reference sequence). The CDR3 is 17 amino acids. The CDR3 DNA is TGTGCCACCAGCAGAGATCCAAACTGGGGGCAGATGGAGACCCAGTACTTC. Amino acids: CATSRDPNWGQMETQYF. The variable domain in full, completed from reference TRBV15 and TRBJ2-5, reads DAMVIQNPRYQVTQFGKPVTLSCSQTLNHNVMYWYQQKSSQAPKLLFHYYDKDFNNEADTPDNFQSRRPNTSFCFLDIRSPGLGDTAMYLCATSRDPNWGQMETQYFGPGTRLLVL.

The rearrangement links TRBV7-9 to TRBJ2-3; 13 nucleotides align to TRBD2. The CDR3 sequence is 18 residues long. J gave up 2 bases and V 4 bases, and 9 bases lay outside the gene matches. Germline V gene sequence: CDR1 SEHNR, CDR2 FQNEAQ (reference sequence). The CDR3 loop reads CASSSQTSGGRLTDTQYF. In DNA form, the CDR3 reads TGTGCCAGCAGCTCGCAGACTAGCGGGGGGCGACTCACAGATACGCAGTATTTT.

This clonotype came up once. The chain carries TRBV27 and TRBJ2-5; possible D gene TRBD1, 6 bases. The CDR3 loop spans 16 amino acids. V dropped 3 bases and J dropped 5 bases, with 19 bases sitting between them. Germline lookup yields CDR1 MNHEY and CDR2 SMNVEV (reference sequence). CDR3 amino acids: CASSFRSGVRSETQYF. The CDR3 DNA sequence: TGTGCCAGCAGTTTTAGGTCAGGGGTACGAAGCGAGACCCAGTACTTC.

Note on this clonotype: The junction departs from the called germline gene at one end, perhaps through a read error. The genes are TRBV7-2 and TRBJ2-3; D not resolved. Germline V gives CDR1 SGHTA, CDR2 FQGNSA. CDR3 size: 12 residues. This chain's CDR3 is CVSSLSTDTQYF. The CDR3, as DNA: TGTGTCAGCAGCCTAAGCACAGATACGCAGTATTTT.

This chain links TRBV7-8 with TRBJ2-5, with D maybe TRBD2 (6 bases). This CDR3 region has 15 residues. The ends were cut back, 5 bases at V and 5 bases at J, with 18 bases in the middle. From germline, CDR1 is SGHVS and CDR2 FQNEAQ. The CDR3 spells CASSPRGGVLETQYF. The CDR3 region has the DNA TGTGCCAGCAGCCCAAGGGGCGGGGTCCTGGAGACCCAGTACTTC.

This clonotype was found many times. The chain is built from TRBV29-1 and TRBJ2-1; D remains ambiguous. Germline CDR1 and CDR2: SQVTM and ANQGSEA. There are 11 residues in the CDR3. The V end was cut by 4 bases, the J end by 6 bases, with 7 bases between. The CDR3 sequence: CSVAPGNEQFF. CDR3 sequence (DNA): TGCAGCGTTGCCCCGGGCAATGAGCAGTTCTTC.

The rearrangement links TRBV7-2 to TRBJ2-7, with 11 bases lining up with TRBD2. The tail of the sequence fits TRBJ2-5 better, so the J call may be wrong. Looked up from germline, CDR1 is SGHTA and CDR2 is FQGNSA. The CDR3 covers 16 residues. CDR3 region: CASSFISGGAVETQYF. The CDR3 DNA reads TGTGCCAGCAGCTTTATTAGCGGGGGGGCTGTGGAGACCCAGTACTTC.

Here the CDR3 DNA reads TGTGCCATCAGTGGGACAAAAGGCGGACCCGGGGAGCTGTTTTTT. Its protein product is CAISGTKGGPGELFF. The rearrangement links TRBV10-3 to TRBJ2-2; possible D gene TRBD1, 5 bases. The CDR3 length is 15 residues. Trimming removed 4 bases at V and 6 bases at J, with 15 bases between. Germline CDR1 ENHRY, CDR2 SYGVKD.

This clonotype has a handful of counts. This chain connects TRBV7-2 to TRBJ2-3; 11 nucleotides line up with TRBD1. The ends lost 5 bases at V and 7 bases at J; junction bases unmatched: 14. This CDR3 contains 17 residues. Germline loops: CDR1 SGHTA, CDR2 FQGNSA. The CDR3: CASSVVGTGTGGNTQYF. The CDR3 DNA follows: TGTGCCAGCAGCGTAGTAGGGACCGGGACAGGGGGAAATACGCAGTATTTT.